Shown below are 28 T cell receptor beta chains from a single sample sequenced in a study of regulatory T cells in long-lasting Graves disease. Time point noted: newly diagnosed GD, antithyroid drugs for less than 3 months. Isolated PBMC RNA provided the starting material for the TCR library. The TCR beta library used iRepertoire HTBI primers with Arm-PCR amplification of CDR3. Each CDR3 protein is one row after TCRdb ran MiXCR on the multiplex PCR reads. The table shows 400,000 to 550,000 distinct CDR3 sequences, with approximately 15% occurring only once. The sample also formed part of further work on T cells in Graves' hyperthyroidism and ophthalmopathy.

Source: peripheral blood mononuclear cells (PBMCs), taken at new diagnosis, from a patient treated with antithyroid drugs. These receptors came from a woman in her 30s with Graves disease.

This clonotype has a handful of counts. The genes are TRBV19 and TRBJ1-5, with 7 positions matching TRBD1. J gave up 3 bases and V 5 bases, and 16 bases lay outside the gene matches. There are 18 residues in the CDR3. Germline V gene sequence: CDR1 LNHDA, CDR2 SQIVND (reference sequence). The chain's CDR3 is CASSPHRGDSNPNQPQHF. Here the CDR3 DNA reads TGTGCCAGTAGTCCCCATCGAGGGGACAGTAATCCCAATCAGCCCCAGCATTTT.

Ten or more counts support this clonotype. The chain joins TRBV10-1 to TRBJ2-1, with 9 bases lining up with TRBD1. The germline CDR1 and CDR2 sequences are WNHNN and SYGVQD (reference sequence). This CDR3 contains 17 residues. Trimming cost V 3 bases and J 5 bases; bases outside gene matches: 11. CDR3 residues: CASSEGIGTGWDNEQFF. The CDR3 DNA is TGCGCCAGCAGTGAAGGAATCGGGACAGGGTGGGACAATGAGCAGTTCTTC.

This clonotype has a count of ten or more. The rearrangement links TRBV24-1 to TRBJ2-1; unclear D gene. Germline loops: CDR1 KGHDR, CDR2 SFDVKD. V lost 4 bases, J lost 0 bases, and 12 bases lay in between. The CDR3 runs 16 residues. This CDR3 reads CATSDPRPGSYNEQFF. DNA for the CDR3: TGTGCCACCAGTGACCCCCGGCCGGGCTCCTACAATGAGCAGTTCTTC.

This clonotype has just a few counts. The chain has TRBV6-5 and TRBJ2-1, with 7 nucleotides matching TRBD2. CDR3 size: 17 residues. The trim removed 0 bases at V and 7 bases at J, leaving 12 bases unmatched. Germline CDR1 and CDR2: MNHEY and SVGAGI. The CDR3 DNA sequence: TGTGCCAGCAGTTACTCGCGGACCGGGCGGGGAGGGAATGAGCAGTTCTTC. It encodes CASSYSRTGRGGNEQFF.

This clonotype showed up many times. J is TRBJ2-7 and V is TRBV11-1, with unresolved D. V shed 5 bases and J shed 1 base, with 15 bases lying between them. The CDR3 loop spans 15 amino acids. Germline loops: CDR1 SGHAT, CDR2 FQDESV (reference sequence). CDR3 sequence (DNA): TGTGCCAGCAGCCGACGGCGAGACCCTTCCTACGAGCAGTACTTC. Residues: CASSRRRDPSYEQYF.

This clonotype has only a few counts. This sequence joins TRBV12-3 or TRBV12-4 and TRBJ2-4, with unresolved D. V was clipped by 3 bases and J by 8 bases, with 14 bases between them. The CDR3 loop spans 14 amino acids. The CDR3 bases are TGTGCCAGCAGTTTGGGCTTTAGAAAGGACATTCAGTACTTC. Translation: CASSLGFRKDIQYF.

This clonotype was counted ten times or more. The chain employs TRBV15 and TRBJ1-1, with TRBD1 matching 8 bases. The CDR3 has 16 residues. The J segment lost 1 base and the V segment lost 0 bases, leaving 4 bases of the junction unmatched. The V gene's germline CDR1 is LNHNV and CDR2 YYDKDF (reference sequence). The CDR3 is CATSREPGQANTEAFF. As DNA, the CDR3 is TGTGCCACCAGCAGAGAGCCGGGACAGGCGAACACTGAAGCTTTCTTT. Drawing the rest from reference TRBV15 and TRBJ1-1, the complete variable domain is DAMVIQNPRYQVTQFGKPVTLSCSQTLNHNVMYWYQQKSSQAPKLLFHYYDKDFNNEADTPDNFQSRRPNTSFCFLDIRSPGLGDTAMYLCATSREPGQANTEAFFGQGTRLTVV.

In this sample, this clonotype turned up a few times. The chain employs TRBV4-1 and TRBJ2-7; weak D call: TRBD2 (6 bases). V shed 0 bases and J shed 0 bases, with 24 bases lying between them. This CDR3 has 20 residues. Germline V CDR1 and CDR2: MGHRA, YSYEKL. CDR3 loop: CASSQDLRNEGTGVSYEQYF. CDR3 DNA sequence: TGCGCCAGCAGCCAAGATCTTCGTAATGAGGGGACGGGAGTCTCCTACGAGCAGTACTTC.

The rearrangement uses TRBV12-3 or TRBV12-4 and TRBJ2-2; D not resolved. V was shortened by 7 bases and J by 7 bases, with 10 bases between the two germline ends. This CDR3 has 12 residues. CDR3 protein: CASNKWGGELFF. Here the CDR3 DNA reads TGTGCCAGCAATAAGTGGGGCGGGGAGCTGTTTTTT.

This rearrangement joins TRBV11-2 to TRBJ2-3; the D is unclear. Germline V CDR1 and CDR2: SGHAT, FQNNGV. The ends were cut back, 8 bases at V and 2 bases at J, with 8 bases in the middle. This CDR3 has 12 residues. CDR3 region: CASQMDTDTQYF. Here the CDR3 DNA reads TGTGCCAGCCAGATGGACACAGATACGCAGTATTTT.

Turning to this clonotype: This may arise from a read error, as a much more abundant clone is one base away. The rearrangement links TRBV7-8 to TRBJ2-3; 10 bases match TRBD1. Germline V gene sequence: CDR1 SGHVS, CDR2 FQNEAQ. CDR3 length: 19 residues. The V segment lost 4 bases and the J segment 3 bases; nucleotides outside the gene matches: 16. This CDR3 reads CASSWPDRGFRSFTDTQYF. The CDR3, as DNA: TGTGCCAGCAGCTGGCCGGACAGGGGGTTTAGATCTTTTACAGATACGCAGTATTTT.

The rearrangement links TRBV6-1 to TRBJ1-1, with 8 bases identical to TRBD1. CDR1 and CDR2 (germline): MNHNS, SASEGT. CDR3 length: 14 amino acids. V trimming: 7 bases; J trimming: 2 bases; junction bases outside the gene matches: 6. The CDR3 protein is CASKFDRGNTEAFF. For the CDR3, the DNA is TGTGCCAGCAAATTTGACAGGGGAAACACTGAAGCTTTCTTT.

This clonotype was seen ten or more times. V and J are TRBV7-3 and TRBJ2-1; TRBD2 aligns across 9 bases. V was clipped by 3 bases and J by 4 bases; unmatched bases: 10. From germline, CDR1 is SGHTA and CDR2 FQGTGA. The CDR3 sequence is 17 residues long. The CDR3, as DNA: TGTGCCAGCAGCTTGGAGATAGCGGGAGCTAGTTACAATGAGCAGTTCTTC. Its translation is CASSLEIAGASYNEQFF.

In this sample, this clonotype turned up many times. The chain uses TRBV15 and TRBJ1-1; D not certain. V lost 1 base and J lost 1, with 7 bases in between. Germline loops: CDR1 LNHNV, CDR2 YYDKDF (reference sequence). The CDR3 totals 14 residues. The CDR3 is CATSRGRQNTEAFF. As DNA, the CDR3 is TGTGCCACCAGCAGAGGAAGACAGAACACTGAAGCTTTCTTT.

CDR3 sequence: CATSDTGTGGTGELFF. CDR3 DNA sequence: TGTGCCACCAGTGATACCGGGACAGGGGGCACCGGGGAGCTGTTTTTT. The chain is built from TRBV24-1 and TRBJ2-2; 11 bases map to TRBD1. The CDR3 covers 16 residues. Trimming took 3 bases from V and 4 from J; bases not matched to a gene: 3. CDR1 and CDR2 (germline): KGHDR, SFDVKD.

This clonotype was picked up a small number of times. The chain has TRBV20-1 and TRBJ1-5, with D perhaps matching TRBD1 (6 bases). Germline assignment: CDR1 DFQATT and CDR2 SNEGSKA (reference sequence). The length of the CDR3 is 14 residues. Trimming cost V 6 bases and J 4 bases, with 16 bases left between them. In DNA form, the CDR3 reads TGCAGTGCGCTCGAAGGGGGGGCTAATCAGCCCCAGCATTTT. Its protein product is CSALEGGANQPQHF.

This sequence joins TRBV7-3 and TRBJ2-1; 9 bases align to TRBD2. Germline V gene lookup returns CDR1 SGHTA and CDR2 FQGTGA. J lost 4 bases, V lost 2 bases, and 9 bases had no gene match. CDR3 size: 17 residues. CDR3 in DNA: TGTGCCAGCAGCTTAGGGGAACTAGCGGGTTTATACAATGAGCAGTTCTTC. Protein product: CASSLGELAGLYNEQFF.

This clonotype was observed a few times. The rearrangement joins TRBV18 to TRBJ2-7; 7 nucleotides match TRBD1. Germline assignment: CDR1 KGHSH and CDR2 LQKENI. Trimming cost V 8 bases and J 4 bases; bases outside gene matches: 17. CDR3 length: 16 residues. CDR3 protein: CASVDRASRDTYEQYF. DNA for the CDR3: TGTGCCAGCGTTGACAGGGCATCCAGAGACACTTACGAGCAGTACTTC.

This clonotype was detected ten times or more. The CDR3 DNA reads as TGTGCCGCCGGGACTAGCGGATCCAATGAGCAGTTCTTC. It translates to CAAGTSGSNEQFF. The gene calls are TRBV11-1 and TRBJ2-1; 11 bases are shared with TRBD2. V was pared by 11 bases and J by 6 bases, with 6 bases of the junction left unmatched. Germline V gene sequence: CDR1 SGHAT, CDR2 FQDESV (reference sequence). There are 13 residues in the CDR3.

Notes on this clonotype: A single base separates this from a much larger clone, so it may be a read error. The chain uses TRBV30 and TRBJ2-1, with 9 bases fitting TRBD2. Germline-derived CDR1 and CDR2 are GTSNPN and SVGIG (reference sequence). The CDR3 runs to 14 residues. The ends lost 0 bases at V and 5 bases at J; junction bases unmatched: 2. The CDR3 region has the DNA TGTGCCTGGAGTGTAGCGGGAGGCGACAATGAGCAGTTCTTC. Translated, it gives CAWSVAGGDNEQFF.

V is TRBV6-5 and J is TRBJ1-1; TRBD1 matches 10 bases. Germline V gene sequence: CDR1 MNHEY, CDR2 SVGAGI. The CDR3 runs to 19 residues. V trimming: 0 bases; J trimming: 0 bases; junction bases outside the gene matches: 10. The CDR3 DNA follows: TGTGCCAGCAGTTACTCGGTCGGGACAGGGGTCCAAATGAACACTGAAGCTTTCTTT. Residues: CASSYSVGTGVQMNTEAFF.

The chain links TRBV10-2 to TRBJ2-3; 10 nucleotides match TRBD2. Losses at the gene ends were 8 bases for V and 3 bases for J; bases not matched to a gene: 2. From germline, CDR1 is WSHSY and CDR2 SAAADI. This CDR3 has 13 residues. CDR3 bases: TGCGCCAGCCAGCGGGAGGGAACAGATACGCAGTATTTT. Encoded protein: CASQREGTDTQYF.

Many counts were recorded for this clonotype. The CDR3 DNA reads TGCGCCAGCAGCCTGCAGGCCACTAGCGGGAGGGCCGTTGAGCAGTTCTTC. It specifies CASSLQATSGRAVEQFF. The rearrangement joins TRBV5-1 to TRBJ2-1; 13 nucleotides line up with TRBD2. This CDR3 region has 17 residues. After removal of 4 bases from V and 9 bases from J, the junction contained 13 bases not matched to a gene. Germline assignment: CDR1 SGHRS and CDR2 YFSETQ.

This sequence joins TRBV6-1 and TRBJ2-1; perhaps D is TRBD1 or TRBD2 (6 bases each). Germline CDR1 and CDR2: MNHNS and SASEGT. The V and J ends lost 8 bases and 0 bases respectively, with 17 bases between them. This CDR3 has 16 residues. As DNA, the CDR3 is TGTGCCAGCGTTGCGGGACACGGCCGCTCCTACAATGAGCAGTTCTTC. This codes for CASVAGHGRSYNEQFF.

The V gene is TRBV6-2 or TRBV6-3, the J gene TRBJ2-4, with TRBD2 as a possible D gene (5 bases). V lost 7 bases and J 6 bases, leaving 10 bases between the germline ends. Per the germline V gene, CDR1 is MNHEY and CDR2 is SVGEGT. This CDR3 is built from 12 residues. The chain's CDR3 is CASKDSINIQYF. CDR3 bases: TGTGCCAGCAAGGACTCAATAAACATTCAGTACTTC.

This clonotype was observed a few times. V and J are TRBV10-2 and TRBJ2-3, with 7 bases identical to TRBD1. V was pared by 1 base and J by 1 base, with 5 bases of the junction left unmatched. Germline CDR1 is WSHSY and CDR2 is SAAADI. The CDR3 covers 16 residues. This CDR3 reads CASSEWDSEGTDTQYF. CDR3 in DNA: TGCGCCAGCAGTGAGTGGGACAGCGAGGGCACAGATACGCAGTATTTT.

The chain uses TRBV7-9 and TRBJ2-1; 9 bases are shared with TRBD2. V dropped 4 bases and J dropped 4; count of bases not matched to a gene: 8. CDR3 size: 16 residues. CDR1 is SEHNR and CDR2 is FQNEAQ in the germline V gene (reference sequence). The CDR3 sequence is CASSSTTSGLYNEQFF. DNA of the CDR3: TGTGCCAGCAGCTCAACGACTAGCGGACTATACAATGAGCAGTTCTTC. Supplemented by reference TRBV7-9 and TRBJ2-1, the full variable domain reads DTGVSQNPRHKITKRGQNVTFRCDPISEHNRLYWYRQTLGQGPEFLTYFQNEAQLEKSRLLSDRFSAERPKGSFSTLEIQRTEQGDSAMYLCASSSTTSGLYNEQFFGPGTRLTVL.

This clonotype was counted only a few times. This chain uses TRBV20-1 with TRBJ1-5; no reliable D call. Germline CDR1 reads DFQATT; CDR2 reads SNEGSKA (reference sequence). The CDR3 is made up of 16 amino acids. The germline V and J ends were trimmed by 6 bases and 0 bases, with 18 bases remaining between them. The CDR3 DNA is TGCAGTGCCATGAATTGGGGATTCGATAGCAATCAGCCCCAGCATTTT. Encoded protein: CSAMNWGFDSNQPQHF.